The T cell receptor beta chain described here comes from a study of blood T cell repertoires in COVID-19. Across the whole study: Samples representing acute and convalescent COVID-19 were sourced from the United States, Italy and Spain. PBMCs, B-cell-depleted T cells, or T cells were the source of the cDNA or gDNA that made up the material.

Looked up from germline, CDR1 is SGHRS and CDR2 is YFSETQ. The CDR3 is 16 residues long. V dropped 1 base and J dropped 2; count of bases not matched to a gene: 9. In its sample, this clone was seen once. Per the authors' pipeline: Amplified reference gene primers provided the basis for estimating nucleated cell counts. Clones were sequenced by immunoSEQ multiplex PCR, and TCRdb holds only the in-frame ones, with some missing. V and J calls plus clone size are reproduced from that table; the DNA served to infer D and trimming. The profile shows 90,000 to 150,000 clones, about 89% of them singletons. This receptor was identified in a human donor with acute or convalescent COVID-19. The donor label of this sample is uncertain. Sequenced input: peripheral blood. This sequence joins TRBV5-1 and TRBJ2-7, with TRBD1 matching over 7 bases. The CDR3 DNA reads as TGCGCCAGCAGCTTGAAGGACAGGTTAGGGGCCTACGAGCAGTACTTC. Protein: CASSLKDRLGAYEQYF.